A single sample is the source of the 8 T cell receptor beta chains below, sequenced in a study of CD8+CD57+ T cells in acquired aplastic anemia. The TCR beta profiling, which covered VDJ combination and CDR3 sequence, was carried out using genomic DNA as the template. Via MiXCR, TCRdb re-called the reads, giving one row per CDR3 protein. The table lists about 150,000 distinct CDR3 sequences, roughly 45% of them singletons, with roughly 2.9% in the top ten. Patients sequenced had flow cytometry evidence of CD8+CD57+ cell expansion. Material for sequencing was sorted CD4+, CD8+, or CD8+CD57+ T cells (not recorded which) from PBMCs. Receptors were obtained from a human donor with aplastic anemia.

This clonotype was found many times. The chain uses TRBV20-1 and TRBJ1-2, with 7 nucleotides matching TRBD1. This CDR3 is 13 amino acids long. V lost 5 bases, J lost 1 base, and 4 bases stayed unmatched. Germline assignment: CDR1 DFQATT and CDR2 SNEGSKA (reference sequence). The CDR3 sequence: CSAYRGINYGYTF. In DNA, the CDR3 is TGCAGTGCTTACAGGGGTATTAACTATGGCTACACCTTC.

The J gene is TRBJ2-5, the V gene TRBV29-1, with no clear D. CDR3 length equals 13 residues. V was shortened by 7 bases and J by 1 base, with 13 bases between the two germline ends. Germline CDR1 SQVTM, CDR2 ANQGSEA. Written as DNA, the CDR3 is TGCAGCGCCAGACCTGGAGTCCAAGAGACCCAGTACTTC. This translates into CSARPGVQETQYF. The whole variable domain, filled in from reference TRBV29-1 and TRBJ2-5, reads SAVISQKPSRDICQRGTSLTIQCQVDSQVTMMFWYRQQPGQSLTLIATANQGSEATYESGFVIDKFPISRPNLTFSTLTVSNMSPEDSSIYLCSARPGVQETQYFGPGTRLLVL.

This clonotype was picked up many times. The V call is TRBV19, the J call TRBJ1-2; TRBD1 aligns across 7 bases. CDR1 is LNHDA and CDR2 is SQIVND in the germline V gene (reference sequence). V was clipped by 2 bases and J by 6 bases; unmatched bases: 12. The CDR3 length is 16 residues. This CDR3 reads CASSILGQGVNHGYTF. The CDR3, as DNA: TGTGCCAGTAGTATACTGGGGCAGGGGGTAAATCATGGCTACACCTTC.

Many counts were recorded for this clonotype. This chain connects TRBV7-2 to TRBJ1-5; no firm D call. Germline V gene lookup returns CDR1 SGHTA and CDR2 FQGNSA. The CDR3 is made up of 13 amino acids. The V end was cut by 2 bases, the J end by 3 bases, with 5 bases between. CDR3 coding DNA: TGTGCCAGCAGCTTATATAACAATCAGCCCCAGCATTTT. Translation: CASSLYNNQPQHF.

This clonotype was observed a single time. This CDR3 reads CASSLVEGNEAFF. CDR3 DNA: TGTGCCAGCAGCTTAGTAGAGGGGAACGAGGCTTTCTTT. The V call is TRBV7-2, the J call TRBJ1-1; D is possibly TRBD1 (5 bases). Looked up from germline, CDR1 is SGHTA and CDR2 is FQGNSA. With 1 base removed from V and 11 bases from J, the gap between germline ends came to 14 bases. CDR3 length equals 13 residues. Full variable domain (rest looked up from reference TRBV7-2 and TRBJ1-1): GAGVSQSPSNKVTEKGKDVELRCDPISGHTALYWYRQSLGQGLEFLIYFQGNSAPDKSGLPSDRFSAERTGGSVSTLTIQRTQQEDSAVYLCASSLVEGNEAFFGQGTRLTVV.

This chain joins TRBV19 and TRBJ2-3; 7 bases agree with TRBD1. This CDR3 is built from 15 residues. The germline gives CDR1 LNHDA, CDR2 SQIVND (reference sequence). Unmatched junction bases numbered 5, after V lost 5 bases and J lost 0 bases. This chain's CDR3 is CASSLTGSSTDTQYF. The CDR3 nucleotides are TGTGCCAGTAGTCTGACAGGGTCGAGCACAGATACGCAGTATTTT.

The genes are TRBV30 and TRBJ1-6, with a tentative D call TRBD1 (5 bases). V gave up 1 base and J gave up 6 bases, with 13 bases separating them. CDR1 and CDR2 from the germline V gene are GTSNPN and SVGIG (reference sequence). CDR3 size: 15 residues. CDR3 sequence (DNA): TGTGCCTGGAGTGGAGGCGGGACGTCTAATTCACCCCTCCACTTT. Translating it yields CAWSGGGTSNSPLHF.

The V gene is TRBV28, the J gene TRBJ1-2; a weak D match, TRBD1 (5 bases). The V gene lost 2 bases and the J gene lost 2 bases, with 12 bases spanning the gap. This CDR3 is built from 15 residues. The germline V gene encodes CDR1 MDHEN and CDR2 SYDVKM. CDR3 amino acids: CASSLGGILNYGYTF. As DNA, the CDR3 is TGTGCCAGCAGTTTAGGGGGGATACTGAACTATGGCTACACCTTC.